This T cell receptor beta chain was observed in a study of T-cell reconstitution after alpha-beta-depleted transplantation in children. Using unique molecular identifiers, the investigators prepared the TCRbeta library. TCRdb called the PCR reads again in MiXCR, with one record for every CDR3 protein. Of about half a million distinct CDR3 sequences in the sample, approximately 12% were seen once. The sequences come from PBMCs from the stem cell graft donor, collected from the stem cell graft. The origin of this receptor is a human donor who donated a stem cell graft to a child with combined immunodeficiency.

The CDR3: CSVESGWEETQYF. In nucleotides, the CDR3 is TGCAGCGTTGAATCAGGGTGGGAAGAGACCCAGTACTTC. The rearrangement joins TRBV29-1 to TRBJ2-5, with D maybe TRBD1 (5 bases). The CDR3 has 13 residues. The V end was cut by 2 bases, the J end by 3 bases, with 10 bases between. Per the germline V gene, CDR1 is SQVTM and CDR2 is ANQGSEA. The full variable domain, its missing parts supplied by reference TRBV29-1 and TRBJ2-5, is SAVISQKPSRDICQRGTSLTIQCQVDSQVTMMFWYRQQPGQSLTLIATANQGSEATYESGFVIDKFPISRPNLTFSTLTVSNMSPEDSSIYLCSVESGWEETQYFGPGTRLLVL.